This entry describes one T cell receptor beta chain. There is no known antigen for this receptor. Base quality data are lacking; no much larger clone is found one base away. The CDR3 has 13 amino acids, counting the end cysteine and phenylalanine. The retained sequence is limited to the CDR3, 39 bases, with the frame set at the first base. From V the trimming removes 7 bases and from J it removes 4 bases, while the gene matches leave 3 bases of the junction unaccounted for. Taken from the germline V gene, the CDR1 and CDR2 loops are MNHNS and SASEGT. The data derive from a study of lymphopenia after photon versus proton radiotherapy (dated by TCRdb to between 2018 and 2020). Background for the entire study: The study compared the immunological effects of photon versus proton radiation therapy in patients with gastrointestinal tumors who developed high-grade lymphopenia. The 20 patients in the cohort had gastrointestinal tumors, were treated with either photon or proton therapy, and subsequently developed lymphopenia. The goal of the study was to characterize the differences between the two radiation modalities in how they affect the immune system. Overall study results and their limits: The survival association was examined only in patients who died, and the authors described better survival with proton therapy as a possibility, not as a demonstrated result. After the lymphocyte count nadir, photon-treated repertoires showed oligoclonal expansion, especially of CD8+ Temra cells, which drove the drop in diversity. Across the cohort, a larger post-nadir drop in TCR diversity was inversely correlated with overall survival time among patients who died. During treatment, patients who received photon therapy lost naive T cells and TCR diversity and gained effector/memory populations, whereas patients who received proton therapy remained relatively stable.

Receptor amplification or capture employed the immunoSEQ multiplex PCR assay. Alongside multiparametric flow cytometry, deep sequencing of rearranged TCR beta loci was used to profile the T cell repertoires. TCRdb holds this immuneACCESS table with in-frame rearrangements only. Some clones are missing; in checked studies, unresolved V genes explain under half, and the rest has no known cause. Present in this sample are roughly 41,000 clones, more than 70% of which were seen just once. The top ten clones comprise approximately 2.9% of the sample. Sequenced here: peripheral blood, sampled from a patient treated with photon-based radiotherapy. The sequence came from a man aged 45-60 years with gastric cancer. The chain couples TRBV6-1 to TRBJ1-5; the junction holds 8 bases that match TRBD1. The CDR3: CASTDRGNQPQHF. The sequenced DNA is TGTGCCAGCACTGACAGGGGTAATCAGCCCCAGCATTTT.